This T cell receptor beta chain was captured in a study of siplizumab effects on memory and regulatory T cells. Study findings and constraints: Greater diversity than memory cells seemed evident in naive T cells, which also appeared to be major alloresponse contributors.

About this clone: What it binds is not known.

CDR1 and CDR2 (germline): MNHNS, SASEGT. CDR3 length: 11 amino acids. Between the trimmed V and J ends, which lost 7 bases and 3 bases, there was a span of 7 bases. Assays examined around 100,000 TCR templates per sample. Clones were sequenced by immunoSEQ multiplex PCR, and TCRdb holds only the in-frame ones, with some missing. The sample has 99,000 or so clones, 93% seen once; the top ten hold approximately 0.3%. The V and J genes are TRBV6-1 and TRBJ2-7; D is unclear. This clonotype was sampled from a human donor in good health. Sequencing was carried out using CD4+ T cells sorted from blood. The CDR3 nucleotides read TGTGCCAGCATCATGTTCTACGAGCAGTACTTC. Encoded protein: CASIMFYEQYF.